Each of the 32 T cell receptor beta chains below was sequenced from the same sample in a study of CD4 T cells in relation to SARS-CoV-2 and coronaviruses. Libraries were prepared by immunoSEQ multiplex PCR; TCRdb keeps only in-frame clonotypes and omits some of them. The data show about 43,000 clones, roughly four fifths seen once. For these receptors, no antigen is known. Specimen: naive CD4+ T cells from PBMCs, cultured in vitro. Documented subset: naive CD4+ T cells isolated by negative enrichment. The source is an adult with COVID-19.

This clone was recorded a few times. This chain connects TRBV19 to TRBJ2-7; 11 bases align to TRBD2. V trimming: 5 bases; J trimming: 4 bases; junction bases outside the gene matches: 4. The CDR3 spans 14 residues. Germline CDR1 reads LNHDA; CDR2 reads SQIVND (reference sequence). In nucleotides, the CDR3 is TGTGCCAGTAGTGGTAGCGGGAGGGGATACGAGCAGTACTTC. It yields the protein CASSGSGRGYEQYF.

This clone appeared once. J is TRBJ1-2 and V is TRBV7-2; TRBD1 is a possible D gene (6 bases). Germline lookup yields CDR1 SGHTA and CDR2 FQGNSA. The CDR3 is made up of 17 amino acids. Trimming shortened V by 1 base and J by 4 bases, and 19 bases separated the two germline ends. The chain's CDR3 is CASSLETGITASYGYTF. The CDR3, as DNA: TGTGCCAGCAGCTTAGAGACAGGCATTACCGCTTCCTATGGCTACACCTTC.

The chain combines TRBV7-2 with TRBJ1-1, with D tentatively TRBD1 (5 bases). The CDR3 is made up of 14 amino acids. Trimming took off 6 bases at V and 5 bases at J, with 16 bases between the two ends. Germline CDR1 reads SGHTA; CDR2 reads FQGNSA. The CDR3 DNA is TGTGCCAGCAGACGGGGCGCCTCGCGGACTGAAGCTTTCTTT. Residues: CASRRGASRTEAFF.

CDR3 coding DNA: TGCAGTGCTAGTCGAACTGAGGTTTCAGATACGCAGTATTTT. The encoded protein is CSASRTEVSDTQYF. The rearrangement joins TRBV20-1 to TRBJ2-3; D remains unclear. The V and J ends lost 3 bases and 4 bases respectively, with 14 bases between them. Looked up from germline, CDR1 is DFQATT and CDR2 is SNEGSKA (reference sequence). This CDR3 region has 14 residues.

The CDR3 sequence: CASSVTIAARGDTQYF. CDR3 sequence (DNA): TGTGCCAGCAGCGTAACGATAGCGGCTAGGGGAGATACGCAGTATTTT. This chain uses TRBV9 with TRBJ2-3, with D perhaps TRBD2 (6 bases). The germline V gene has CDR1 SGDLS and CDR2 YYNGEE. V lost 1 base and J 5 bases, leaving 17 bases between the germline ends. The CDR3 is made up of 16 amino acids.

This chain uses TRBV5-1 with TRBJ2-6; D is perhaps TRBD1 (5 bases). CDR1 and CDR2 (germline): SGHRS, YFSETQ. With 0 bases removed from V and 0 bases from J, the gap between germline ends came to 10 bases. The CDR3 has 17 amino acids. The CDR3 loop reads CASSLGQGLSGANVLTF. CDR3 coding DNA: TGCGCCAGCAGCTTGGGGCAGGGTCTCTCTGGGGCCAACGTCCTGACTTTC.

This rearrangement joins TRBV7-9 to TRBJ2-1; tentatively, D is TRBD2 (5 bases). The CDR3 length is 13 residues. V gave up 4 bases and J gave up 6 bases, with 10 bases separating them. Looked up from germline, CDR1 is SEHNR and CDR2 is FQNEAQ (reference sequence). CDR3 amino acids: CASSSSAGNEQFF. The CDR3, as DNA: TGTGCCAGCAGCTCGAGCGCGGGCAATGAGCAGTTCTTC.

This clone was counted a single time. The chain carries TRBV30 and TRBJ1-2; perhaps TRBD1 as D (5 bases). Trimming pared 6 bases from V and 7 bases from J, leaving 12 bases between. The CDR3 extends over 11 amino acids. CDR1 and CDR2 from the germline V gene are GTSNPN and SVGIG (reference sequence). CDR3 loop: CACEQQAGYTF. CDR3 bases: TGTGCCTGTGAACAACAGGCTGGCTACACCTTC.

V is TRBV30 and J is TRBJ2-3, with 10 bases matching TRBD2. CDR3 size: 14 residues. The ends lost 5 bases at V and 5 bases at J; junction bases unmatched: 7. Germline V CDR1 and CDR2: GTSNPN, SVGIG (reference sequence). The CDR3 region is CAWGSGRAEDTQYF. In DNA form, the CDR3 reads TGTGCCTGGGGGAGCGGGAGGGCCGAAGATACGCAGTATTTT.

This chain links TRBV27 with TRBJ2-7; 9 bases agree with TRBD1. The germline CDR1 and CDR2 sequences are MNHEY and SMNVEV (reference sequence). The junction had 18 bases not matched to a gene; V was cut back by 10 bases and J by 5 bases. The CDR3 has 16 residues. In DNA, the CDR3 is TGTGCCATCCTTCCCCGGTGGGACAGGGAATTTGACGAGCAGTACTTC. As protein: CAILPRWDREFDEQYF.

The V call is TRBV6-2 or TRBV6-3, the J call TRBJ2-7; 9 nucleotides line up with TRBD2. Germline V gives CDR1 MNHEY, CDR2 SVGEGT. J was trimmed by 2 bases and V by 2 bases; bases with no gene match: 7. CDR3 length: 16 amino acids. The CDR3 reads CASSYGVAGDPYEQYF. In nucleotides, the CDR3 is TGTGCCAGCAGTTACGGGGTAGCGGGGGATCCCTACGAGCAGTACTTC.

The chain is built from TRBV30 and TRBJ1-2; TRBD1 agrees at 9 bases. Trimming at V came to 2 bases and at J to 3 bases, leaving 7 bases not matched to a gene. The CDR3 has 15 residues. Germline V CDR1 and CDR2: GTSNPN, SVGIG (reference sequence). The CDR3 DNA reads TGTGCCTGGAGTCCCCGGACAGGGGTTGACTATGGCTACACCTTC. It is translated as CAWSPRTGVDYGYTF.

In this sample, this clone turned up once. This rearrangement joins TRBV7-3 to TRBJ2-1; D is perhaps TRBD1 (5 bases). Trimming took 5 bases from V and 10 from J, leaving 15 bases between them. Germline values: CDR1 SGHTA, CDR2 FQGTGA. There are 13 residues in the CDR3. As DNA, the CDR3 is TGTGCCAGCAGCAACCAGGGCCTCGGAGAGCAGTTCTTC. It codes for CASSNQGLGEQFF.

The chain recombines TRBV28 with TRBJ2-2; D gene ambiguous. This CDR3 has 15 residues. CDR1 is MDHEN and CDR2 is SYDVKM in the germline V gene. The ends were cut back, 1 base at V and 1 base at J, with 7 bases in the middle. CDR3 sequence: CASSLSLVNTGELFF. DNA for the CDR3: TGTGCCAGCAGTTTATCTTTGGTGAACACCGGGGAGCTGTTTTTT.

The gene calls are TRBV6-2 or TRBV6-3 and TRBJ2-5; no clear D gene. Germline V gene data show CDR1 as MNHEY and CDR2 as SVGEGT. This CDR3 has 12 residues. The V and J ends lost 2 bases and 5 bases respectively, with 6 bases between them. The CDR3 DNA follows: TGTGCCAGCAGTTACAGACGGGAGACCCAGTACTTC. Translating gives CASSYRRETQYF.

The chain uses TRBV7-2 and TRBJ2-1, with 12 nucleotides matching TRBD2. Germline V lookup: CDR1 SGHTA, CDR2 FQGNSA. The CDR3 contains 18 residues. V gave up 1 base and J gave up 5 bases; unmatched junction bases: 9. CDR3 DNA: TGTGCCAGCAGCTTAGACAGACTAGCGGGAGTACTAGACAATGAGCAGTTCTTC. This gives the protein CASSLDRLAGVLDNEQFF.

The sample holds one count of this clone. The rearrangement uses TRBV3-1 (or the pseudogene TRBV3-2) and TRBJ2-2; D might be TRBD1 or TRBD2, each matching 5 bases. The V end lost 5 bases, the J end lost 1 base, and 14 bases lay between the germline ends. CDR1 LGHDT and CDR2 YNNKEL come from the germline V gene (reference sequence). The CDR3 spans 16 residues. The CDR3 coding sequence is TGTGCCAGCAGCGGTACGGGACGGCAGAACACCGGGGAGCTGTTTTTT. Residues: CASSGTGRQNTGELFF.

The CDR3 DNA sequence: TGTGCCTGGAGTATGCATATTTTGAAAATTTGGGGCAATCAGCCCCAGCATTTT. It is translated as CAWSMHILKIWGNQPQHF. The V call is TRBV30, the J call TRBJ1-5; D ambiguous. Germline lookup yields CDR1 GTSNPN and CDR2 SVGIG (reference sequence). This CDR3 contains 18 residues. Trimming took 2 bases from V and 2 from J, leaving 22 bases between them.

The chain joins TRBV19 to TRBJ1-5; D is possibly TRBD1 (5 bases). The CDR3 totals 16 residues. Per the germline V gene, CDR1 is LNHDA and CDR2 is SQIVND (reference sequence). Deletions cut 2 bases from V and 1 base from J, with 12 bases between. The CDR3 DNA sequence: TGTGCCAGTAGTATACTCTTCAGGGAAAGCAATCAGCCCCAGCATTTT. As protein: CASSILFRESNQPQHF.

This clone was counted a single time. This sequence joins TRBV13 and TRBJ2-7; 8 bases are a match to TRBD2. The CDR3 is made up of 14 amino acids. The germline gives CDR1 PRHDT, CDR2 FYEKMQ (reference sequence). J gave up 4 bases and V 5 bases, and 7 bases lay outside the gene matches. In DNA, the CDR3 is TGTGCCAGCAGCCCCGGGACTAGGGGGTACGAGCAGTACTTC. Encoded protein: CASSPGTRGYEQYF.

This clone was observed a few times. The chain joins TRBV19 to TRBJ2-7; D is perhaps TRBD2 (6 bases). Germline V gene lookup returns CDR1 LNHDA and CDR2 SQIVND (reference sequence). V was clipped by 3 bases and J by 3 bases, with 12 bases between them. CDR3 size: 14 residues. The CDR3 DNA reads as TGTGCCAGTAGTATGGGCGGGACGGTCTACGAGCAGTACTTC. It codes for CASSMGGTVYEQYF.

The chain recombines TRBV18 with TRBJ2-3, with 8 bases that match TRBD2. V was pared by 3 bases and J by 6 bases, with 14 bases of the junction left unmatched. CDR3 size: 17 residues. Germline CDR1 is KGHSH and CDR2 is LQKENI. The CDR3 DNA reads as TGTGCCAGCTCACCCATAAAGAGTAGCGGGGTCTTCGATACGCAGTATTTT. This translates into CASSPIKSSGVFDTQYF.

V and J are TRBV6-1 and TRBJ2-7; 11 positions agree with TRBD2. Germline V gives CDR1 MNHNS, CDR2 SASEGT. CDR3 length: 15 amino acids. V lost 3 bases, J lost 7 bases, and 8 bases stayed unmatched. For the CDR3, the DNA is TGTGCCAGCAGTGACCCGGGACTAGCGGCATTGGAGCAGTACTTC. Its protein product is CASSDPGLAALEQYF.

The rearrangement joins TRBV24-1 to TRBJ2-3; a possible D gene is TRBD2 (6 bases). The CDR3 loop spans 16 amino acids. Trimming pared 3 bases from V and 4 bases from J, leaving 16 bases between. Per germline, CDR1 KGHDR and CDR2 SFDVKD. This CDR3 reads CATSDPGGSGSDTQYF. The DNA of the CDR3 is TGTGCCACCAGTGATCCCGGGGGTAGCGGTTCAGATACGCAGTATTTT.

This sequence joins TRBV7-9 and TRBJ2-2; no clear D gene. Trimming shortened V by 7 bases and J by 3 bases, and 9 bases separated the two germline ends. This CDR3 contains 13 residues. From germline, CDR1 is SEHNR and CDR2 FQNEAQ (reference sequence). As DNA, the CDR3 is TGTGCCAGCACCACTGTCTACACCGGGGAGCTGTTTTTT. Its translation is CASTTVYTGELFF.

CDR3 DNA sequence: TGCGCCAGCACGGCCCAAGGGTTCTCGGAGACCCAGTACTTC. Its translation is CASTAQGFSETQYF. The chain carries TRBV5-1 and TRBJ2-5; no firm D call. This CDR3 region has 14 residues. Germline assignment: CDR1 SGHRS and CDR2 YFSETQ. V lost 6 bases and J 5 bases, leaving 17 bases between the germline ends. Supplemented by reference TRBV5-1 and TRBJ2-5, the full variable domain reads KAGVTQTPRYLIKTRGQQVTLSCSPISGHRSVSWYQQTPGQGLQFLFEYFSETQRNKGNFPGRFSGRQFSNSRSEMNVSTLELGDSALYLCASTAQGFSETQYFGPGTRLLVL.

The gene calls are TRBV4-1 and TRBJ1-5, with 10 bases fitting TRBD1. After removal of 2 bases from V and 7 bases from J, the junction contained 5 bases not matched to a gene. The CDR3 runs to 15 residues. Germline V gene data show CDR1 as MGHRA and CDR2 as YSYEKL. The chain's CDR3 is CASSQRQGAGQPQHF. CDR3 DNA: TGCGCCAGCAGCCAACGACAGGGGGCTGGACAGCCCCAGCATTTT.

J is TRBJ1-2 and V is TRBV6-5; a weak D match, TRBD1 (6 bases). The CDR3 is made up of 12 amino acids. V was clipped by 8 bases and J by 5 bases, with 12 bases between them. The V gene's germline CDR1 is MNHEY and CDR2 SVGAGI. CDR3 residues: CASRRQGYGYTF. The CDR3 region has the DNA TGTGCCAGCCGGCGGCAGGGGTATGGCTACACCTTC.

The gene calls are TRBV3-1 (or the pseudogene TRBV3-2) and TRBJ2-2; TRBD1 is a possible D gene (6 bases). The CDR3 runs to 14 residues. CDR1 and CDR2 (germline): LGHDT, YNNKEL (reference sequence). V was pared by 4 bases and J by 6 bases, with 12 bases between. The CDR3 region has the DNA TGTGCCAGCAGCCTACAGGGTTCTCCCGGGGAGCTGTTTTTT. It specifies CASSLQGSPGELFF.

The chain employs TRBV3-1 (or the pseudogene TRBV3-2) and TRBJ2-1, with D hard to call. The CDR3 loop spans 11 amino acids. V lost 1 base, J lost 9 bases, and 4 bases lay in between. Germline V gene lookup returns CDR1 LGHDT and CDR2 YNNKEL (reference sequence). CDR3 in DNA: TGTGCCAGCAGCCAAGGGAGTGAGCAGTTCTTC. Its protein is CASSQGSEQFF.

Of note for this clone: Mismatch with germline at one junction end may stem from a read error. The DNA of the CDR3 is TGTGCCAACTCAGCGAGCGGAACAGATACGCAGTATTTT. Its translation is CANSASGTDTQYF. The chain links TRBV18 to TRBJ2-3; possibly TRBD2 for D (5 bases). Germline CDR1 and CDR2: KGHSH and LQKENI. The CDR3 runs 13 residues.

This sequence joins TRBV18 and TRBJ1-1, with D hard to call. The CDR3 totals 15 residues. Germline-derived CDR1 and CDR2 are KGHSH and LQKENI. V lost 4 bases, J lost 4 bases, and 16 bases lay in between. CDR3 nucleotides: TGTGCCAGCTCACGCTCTACATCAGGTGGCACTGAAGCTTTCTTT. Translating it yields CASSRSTSGGTEAFF.